Detailed here is one T cell receptor (beta chain). What it binds is not known. This record belongs to a study of cytomegalovirus exposure and HLA in healthy donors. Study information: Of all 400 or so donors who were genotyped, roughly 81% belonged to the Caucasian-associated ancestry cluster. General study results and limits: Reportedly, cytomegalovirus status was diagnosed with high sensitivity and specificity.

The PCR was carried out with 60 Vbeta primers and 13 Jbeta primers. Produced via immunoSEQ multiplex PCR; TCRdb's table is partial and in-frame only. The sample includes roughly 120,000 clones, roughly 80% of them seen just once. V was trimmed by 5 bases and J by 4 bases, leaving 13 bases between them. CDR3 length: 14 residues. CDR1 and CDR2 from the germline V gene are SGHNT and YENEEA. The receptor was derived from a woman aged 25 to 39 in good health and CMV-seronegative. The sequenced sample was PBMCs. The chain is built from TRBV11-3 and TRBJ2-3; D unresolved. The CDR3 DNA is TGTGCCAGCAGCGACGTCCAGACTTCAGATACGCAGTATTTT. This gives the protein CASSDVQTSDTQYF.